A selection of T cell receptor beta chains follows, all from one sample in a study of shared clonotypes between healthy human individuals. Some clones are missing from TCRdb's copy, which holds only in-frame ones; the method was immunoSEQ multiplex PCR. The sample holds about 2.2 million clones, more than 85% seen once. The sample consisted of naive CD8+ T cells from PBMCs. All receptors come from a man between 18 and 29 years old in good health. Some clones in this sample may be carry-over from other donors' samples. CDR3s include the opening cysteine and the closing phenylalanine or tryptophan. A D gene is named only where the DNA matches it firmly. Some rows mark clone size as missing; the rest say once, few, many or name a class of expanded clone.

TRBJ2-7	.	TRBV27	TRBD2	CASSFAAGVGEQYF	TGTGCCAGCAGTTTTGCAGCGGGAGTCGGTGAGCAGTACTTC
TRBJ2-3	.	TRBV5-8	.	CASSLTGLHSRDTQYF	TGTGCCAGCAGCTTGACGGGTCTTCACTCTCGGGATACGCAGTATTTT
TRBJ2-3	once	TRBV4-1	TRBD2	CASSQGEGTSDADTQYF	TGCGCCAGCAGCCAAGGAGAAGGGACTAGCGACGCAGATACGCAGTATTTT
TRBJ1-2	.	TRBV6-5	.	CASSPTEYYGYTF	TGTGCCAGCAGCCCCACAGAATACTATGGCTACACCTTC
TRBJ2-7	.	TRBV7-9	.	CASSSRRNPQLYEQYF	TGTGCCAGCAGCTCCAGACGGAACCCACAACTCTACGAGCAGTACTTC
TRBJ2-3	once	TRBV19	TRBD1	CASSIRDRADTQYF	TGTGCCAGTAGTATCCGGGACAGGGCAGATACGCAGTATTTT
TRBJ2-3	.	TRBV7-2	.	CASSLPVGPGHTDTQYF	TGTGCCAGCAGCTTACCCGTCGGGCCAGGCCACACAGATACGCAGTATTTT
TRBJ1-1	.	TRBV27	TRBD1	CASSPSWGQGPEAFF	TGTGCCAGCAGTCCGTCGTGGGGACAGGGACCTGAAGCTTTCTTT
TRBJ1-5	.	TRBV28	.	CASSVQDLNQPQHF	TGTGCCAGCAGTGTTCAGGACCTAAATCAGCCCCAGCATTTT
TRBJ2-1	.	TRBV19	.	CASSIRPRGDEQFF	TGTGCCAGTAGTATACGCCCCAGGGGGGATGAGCAGTTCTTC
TRBJ2-7	.	TRBV5-1	TRBD2	CASSSGLAGVSEQYF	TGCGCCAGCAGCTCCGGACTAGCGGGAGTTAGCGAGCAGTACTTC
TRBJ2-1	.	TRBV19	.	CASSIRDSPLWNEQFF	TGTGCCAGTAGTATTAGGGATAGCCCCCTTTGGAATGAGCAGTTCTTC
TRBJ2-5	.	TRBV29-1	TRBD2	CSVEVLAGRQETQYF	TGCAGCGTTGAGGTCCTAGCGGGGCGCCAAGAGACCCAGTACTTC
TRBJ1-4	.	TRBV27	TRBD1	CASSFRDRDEKLFF	TGTGCCAGCAGTTTCCGGGACAGGGATGAAAAACTGTTTTTT
TRBJ1-2	.	TRBV6-6	TRBD1	CASSYEDGQGFGYTF	TGTGCCAGCAGTTACGAGGATGGACAGGGTTTTGGCTACACCTTC
TRBJ2-7	.	TRBV7-9	.	CASSPNYEQYF	TGTGCCAGCAGCCCTAACTACGAGCAGTACTTC
TRBJ2-4	few	TRBV7-9	.	CASSPSPFPADIQYF	TGTGCCAGCAGCCCTAGCCCATTTCCAGCGGACATTCAGTACTTC
TRBJ1-1	.	TRBV7-9	.	CASSPDSVEAFF	TGTGCCAGCAGCCCAGACAGCGTAGAAGCTTTCTTT
TRBJ2-5	once	TRBV7-9	.	CASSLVIQETQYF	TGTGCCAGCAGCTTAGTGATCCAAGAGACCCAGTACTTC
TRBJ2-7	.	TRBV5-1	TRBD2	CASSRRTSGRWDEQYF	TGCGCCAGCAGCCGTAGGACTAGCGGGAGATGGGACGAGCAGTACTTC
TRBJ2-1	.	TRBV27	TRBD2	CASSPGLAGLSEQFF	TGTGCCAGCAGCCCCGGACTAGCGGGACTAAGTGAGCAGTTCTTC
TRBJ2-1	once	TRBV5-1	.	CASSLGHWRPSYNEQFF	TGCGCCAGCAGCTTGGGCCACTGGCGCCCCTCCTACAATGAGCAGTTCTTC
TRBJ2-7	.	TRBV7-2	TRBD2	CASSLGGIAGPAYEQYF	TGTGCCAGCAGCTTAGGGGGGATAGCGGGACCAGCCTACGAGCAGTACTTC
TRBJ2-3	.	TRBV4-1	.	CASSQAWDLRTDTQYF	TGCGCCAGCAGCCAGGCCTGGGACTTACGCACAGATACGCAGTATTTT
TRBJ2-4	.	TRBV29-1	.	CSVQGRTKNIQYF	TGCAGCGTCCAGGGAAGGACCAAAAACATTCAGTACTTC
TRBJ2-5	.	TRBV10-2	.	CASSESWLTSLQETQYF	TGCGCCAGCAGTGAGTCGTGGCTGACCAGCCTCCAAGAGACCCAGTACTTC
TRBJ1-1	.	TRBV4-1	.	CASSSGRGMNTEAFF	TGCGCCAGCAGCTCGGGTCGGGGGATGAACACTGAAGCTTTCTTT
TRBJ1-4	.	TRBV15	.	CATSREAAGATTNEKLFF	TGTGCCACCAGCAGAGAGGCAGCAGGGGCGACAACTAATGAAAAACTGTTTTTT
TRBJ2-1	.	TRBV5-4	.	CASSWKRESYNEQFF	TGTGCCAGCAGCTGGAAGAGGGAATCCTACAATGAGCAGTTCTTC
TRBJ2-7	.	TRBV6-1	TRBD1	CASTGDRGPNEQYF	TGTGCCAGCACCGGAGACAGGGGGCCCAACGAGCAGTACTTC
TRBJ2-7	.	TRBV9	.	CASSLRTAATYEQYF	TGTGCCAGCAGCCTGAGGACAGCCGCTACCTACGAGCAGTACTTC
TRBJ1-2	.	TRBV11-2	.	CASSLDSGTQRLYGYTF	TGTGCCAGCAGCTTAGATAGCGGGACACAGCGTCTCTATGGCTACACCTTC
TRBJ2-6	.	TRBV4-1	.	CASSQDRAGLSGANVLTF	TGCGCCAGCAGCCAAGATCGTGCCGGGCTCTCTGGGGCCAACGTCCTGACTTTC
TRBJ1-1	few	TRBV27	.	CASLLGSLSMKAFF	TGTGCCAGCCTCCTCGGGAGTCTGTCAATGAAAGCTTTCTTT
TRBJ2-2	.	TRBV19	TRBD2	CASRASGSDGNTGELFF	TGTGCCAGTAGGGCTAGCGGGAGCGATGGGAACACCGGGGAGCTGTTTTTT
TRBJ2-7	.	TRBV20-1	.	CSADYEQYF	TGCAGTGCTGACTACGAGCAGTACTTC
TRBJ2-7	.	TRBV6-6	TRBD1	CASSGTGFYEQYF	TGTGCCAGTTCCGGGACAGGGTTTTACGAGCAGTACTTC
TRBJ2-7	.	TRBV20-1	.	CSAWDFYEQYF	TGCAGTGCTTGGGACTTCTACGAGCAGTACTTC
TRBJ2-7	.	TRBV7-2	TRBD2	CASTQYLAGAYEQYF	TGTGCCAGCACCCAATACCTAGCGGGAGCCTACGAGCAGTACTTC
TRBJ2-7	.	TRBV28	.	CASGFPGTDSYEQYF	TGTGCCAGCGGGTTTCCGGGTACAGACTCCTACGAGCAGTACTTC
TRBJ1-1	.	TRBV6-1	.	CASSESGMNTEAFF	TGTGCCAGCAGTGAATCAGGGATGAACACTGAAGCTTTCTTT
TRBJ1-2	once	TRBV30	TRBD1	CAWRTGAYYNYGYTF	TGTGCCTGGAGGACAGGGGCTTATTATAACTATGGCTACACCTTC
TRBJ2-7	.	TRBV28	.	CASSSTGTAYEQYF	TGTGCCAGCAGTTCAACCGGGACGGCATACGAGCAGTACTTC
TRBJ2-3	.	TRBV27	.	CASSFGGTDTQYF	TGTGCCAGCAGTTTTGGGGGTACAGATACGCAGTATTTT
TRBJ2-2	.	TRBV2	.	CASSDWGAQGVSGELFF	TGTGCCAGCAGTGATTGGGGGGCGCAGGGAGTGTCCGGGGAGCTGTTTTTT
TRBJ2-3	.	TRBV6-5	TRBD2	CASRPTSGGTDTQYF	TGTGCCAGCAGGCCTACTAGCGGGGGCACAGATACGCAGTATTTT
TRBJ1-1	.	TRBV7-9	.	CASSPAQRTAFF	TGTGCCAGCAGCCCTGCACAGAGAACAGCTTTCTTT
TRBJ2-4	.	TRBV27	TRBD1	CASSPGQGIAKNIQYF	TGTGCCAGCAGTCCCGGACAGGGTATAGCCAAAAACATTCAGTACTTC
TRBJ2-3	.	TRBV19	.	CATISGYSTDTQYF	TGTGCCACCATAAGCGGGTATAGCACAGATACGCAGTATTTT